This TCR beta chain was sequenced in a study of blood T cell repertoires in COVID-19. Study overall: Material from acute and convalescent COVID-19 was sourced from the United States, Italy and Spain. The cDNA or gDNA used as material had been derived from T cells, B-cell-depleted T cells, or PBMCs.

In the source study's methods: Cell counts per sample came from amplifying reference gene primers. Sequenced by immunoSEQ multiplex PCR; TCRdb stores in-frame clones only, minus some. The V and J calls and clone size are taken from that table; D and trimming were inferred from the DNA. The data contain over 100,000 clones, 83% of them singletons. Germline-derived CDR1 and CDR2 are ENHRY and SYGVKD. This CDR3 region has 15 residues. Trimming cost V 0 bases and J 6 bases; bases outside gene matches: 4. The TCR was taken from a woman in her fifties or sixties with acute or convalescent COVID-19. V and J are TRBV10-3 and TRBJ2-3, with 9 bases fitting TRBD2. Material for sequencing was peripheral blood. The CDR3 DNA follows: TGTGCCATCAGTGAGTCCGGACTAGCGTCGGATACGCAGTATTTT. Protein sequence: CAISESGLASDTQYF.